The sequence of this T cell receptor (beta chain) was determined in a study of neoadjuvant anti-PD-1 for oral cavity cancer. Study-level information: Non-progressing patients received a fourth nivolumab dose near day 43, then surgery on days 50-56.

Survey sequencing of tumors mostly used 4.5 to 5 ug DNA, two replicates. TCRdb keeps only in-frame clones here, not all; method: immunoSEQ multiplex PCR. The table has under 7,000 clones, roughly three fifths seen once. The time point is: after neoadjuvant nivolumab, at surgical resection. The patients had HPV-negative, locally advanced oral cavity squamous cell carcinoma. CDR1 and CDR2 from the germline V gene are MNHNS and SASEGT. J gave up 7 bases and V 8 bases, and 13 bases lay outside the gene matches. CDR3 length equals 15 residues. The TCR originated in a person aged 40-85 years with oral cavity squamous cell carcinoma. The chain couples TRBV6-1 to TRBJ1-5; the match to TRBD1 covers 8 bases. Sequenced here: tumor tissue, sampled after nivolumab (anti-PD-1) treatment. CDR3 residues: CASSVVLTGEQPQHF. CDR3 DNA: TGTGCCAGCTCCGTTGTTTTGACAGGGGAACAGCCCCAGCATTTT.